The TCR beta chain under discussion was sequenced for a study of blood T cell repertoires in COVID-19 (dated by TCRdb to the early 2020s). About the full investigation: Collaborator samples came from the United States, Italy and Spain and covered acute and convalescent phases of COVID-19. The samples were drawn from the first 160 participants of the ongoing ImmuneRACE study and from over a thousand subjects provided by 6 global collaborators. The dataset comprised deeply sampled blood TCRbeta repertoires from subjects exposed to, actively infected with, or recovered from COVID-19. The repertoires were made available in a free public database intended to serve as a resource for research on the immune response to SARS-CoV-2. Where available, HLA class I and class II types were obtained from metadata supplied by the sample provider rather than from assay-based typing. The prospective study material was composed of cDNA or gDNA derived from T cells, B-cell-depleted T cells, or PBMCs. A de-identified subject ID, COVID-19 status, age in years and sex were almost always included in the sample metadata.

TCRbeta CDR3 regions were amplified from genomic DNA by means of the immunoSEQ Assay, a bias-controlled multiplex PCR. From the authors' description of their analysis: Nucleated cell counts per sample were estimated from amplification of reference gene primers within the assay. To quantify the absolute abundance of each unique TCRbeta CDR3 rearrangement, sequence reads were collapsed and filtered. For each sample, productive Simpson clonality was calculated as the square root of Simpson's diversity index over productive rearrangements. The clones in this table, taken by TCRdb from immuneACCESS, are in-frame only. Not every clone is retained; where verified, under half of the shortfall comes from an unresolved V gene, and the cause of the rest is unknown. The V and J calls and clone size are taken from that table; D and trimming were inferred from the DNA. This sample holds some 400,000 clones; approximately 91% were observed only once. Clones ranked in the top ten supply about 0.9% of the sample.

General conclusions and limits of the study: How much clinical and demographic metadata was included differed by source and by participant, and the metadata was provided uncurated.

Enrolling through a virtual design, the prospective study's participants ranged in age from roughly 18 to 90 years and lived across more than 20 United States geographic areas. In the prospective study, cohorts were assigned on the basis of participant-reported clinical history obtained from a screening survey and a study questionnaire. Exposed participants were defined as having been in contact with someone with a PCR-confirmed or clinician-diagnosed COVID-19 case within 2 weeks of study entry. In the prospective study, mobile phlebotomists collected whole blood, serum and a nasopharyngeal or oropharyngeal swab from each participant. Additional blood draws and questionnaires over a roughly two-month period could optionally be provided by prospective study participants. Blood samples from the prospective study were shipped frozen or at room temperature prior to DNA extraction. On this clone itself: The antigen it binds to is not known. Base qualities are missing; no much larger clone stands one base away.

Material: PBMCs or T cells enriched from blood (not recorded which). The clonotype originates from a middle-aged woman who had been exposed to COVID-19.

The CDR3: CASSPGEVGNTIYF. The DNA sequence is as follows: TGTGCCAGCAGCCCCGGGGAGGTTGGAAACACCATATATTTT. The sequence is built from TRBV11-3 and TRBJ1-3; no D gene call is confident. The CDR3 goes from the cysteine to the phenylalanine over 14 residues. Only CDR3 DNA is held: 42 bases, read in frame from base 1. The V end loses 5 bases and the J end loses 3 bases, and a stretch of 11 bases separates them. Taken from the germline V gene, the CDR1 and CDR2 loops are SGHNT and YENEEA.